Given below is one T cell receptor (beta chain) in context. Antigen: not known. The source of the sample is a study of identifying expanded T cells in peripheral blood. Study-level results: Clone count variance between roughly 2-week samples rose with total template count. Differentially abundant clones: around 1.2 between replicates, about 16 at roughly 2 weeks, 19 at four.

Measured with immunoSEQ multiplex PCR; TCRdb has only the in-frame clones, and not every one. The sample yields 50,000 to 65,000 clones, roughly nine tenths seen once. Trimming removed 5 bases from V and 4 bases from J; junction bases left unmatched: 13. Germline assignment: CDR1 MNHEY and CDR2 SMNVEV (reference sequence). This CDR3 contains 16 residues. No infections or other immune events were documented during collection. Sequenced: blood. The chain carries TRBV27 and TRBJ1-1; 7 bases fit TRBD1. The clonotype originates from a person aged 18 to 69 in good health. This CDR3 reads CASSPSRTGRITEAFF. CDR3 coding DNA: TGTGCCAGCAGTCCCTCAAGGACAGGTCGGATCACTGAAGCTTTCTTT.